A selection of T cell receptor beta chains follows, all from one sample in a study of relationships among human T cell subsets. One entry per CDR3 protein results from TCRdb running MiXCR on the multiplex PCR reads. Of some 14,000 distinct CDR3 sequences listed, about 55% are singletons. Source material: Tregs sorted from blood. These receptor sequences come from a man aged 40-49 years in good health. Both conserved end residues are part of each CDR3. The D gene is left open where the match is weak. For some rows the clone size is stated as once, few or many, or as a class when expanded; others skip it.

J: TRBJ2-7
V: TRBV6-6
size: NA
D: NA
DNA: TGTGCCAGCGGTAGACTGGGGCTTTCCTACGAGCAGTACTTC
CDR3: CASGRLGLSYEQYF

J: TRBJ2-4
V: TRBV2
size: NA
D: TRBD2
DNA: TGTGCCAGCAGAGCCCTAGGGCTAGCGGGTCCAACCCAAGCCAAAAACATTCAGTACTTC
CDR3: CASRALGLAGPTQAKNIQYF

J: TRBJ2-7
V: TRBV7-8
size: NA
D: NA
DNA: TGTGCCAGCAGCTTAGCGCTATCAGGACACGCAACCTACGGGCAGTACTTC
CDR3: CASSLALSGHATYGQYF

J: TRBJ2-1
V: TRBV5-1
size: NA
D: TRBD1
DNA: TGCGCCAGCAGCTTGGAGAGACAGGGGGCCCTAACAAGGGGCTACAATGAGCAGTTCTTT
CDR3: CASSLERQGALTRGYNEQFF

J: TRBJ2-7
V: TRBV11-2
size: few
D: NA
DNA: TGTGCCAGCAGCTCTATAATGAATCTAGACCAGCCTTCCTACGAGCAGTACTTC
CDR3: CASSSIMNLDQPSYEQYF

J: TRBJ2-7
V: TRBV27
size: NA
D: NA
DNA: TGTGCCAGCAGTCTCCACCTCAAAACTTACGAGCAGTACTTC
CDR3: CASSLHLKTYEQYF

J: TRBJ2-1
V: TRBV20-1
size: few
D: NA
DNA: TGCAGTGCCCGCAGGCCCAATGAGCAGTTCTTC
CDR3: CSARRPNEQFF

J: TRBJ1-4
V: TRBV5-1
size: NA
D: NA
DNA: TGCGCCAGCAGCTACGTGGGGGCTAATGAAAAACTGTTTTTT
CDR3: CASSYVGANEKLFF

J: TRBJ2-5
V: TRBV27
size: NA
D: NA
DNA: TGTGCCAGCAGTCCCACCCCTGACAGTCCGACCCAGTACTTC
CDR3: CASSPTPDSPTQYF

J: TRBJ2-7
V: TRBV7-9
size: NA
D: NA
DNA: TGTGCCAGCAGCTTTGACGGCGGAGAGGACGAGCAGTACTTC
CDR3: CASSFDGGEDEQYF

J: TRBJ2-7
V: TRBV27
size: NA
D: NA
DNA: TGTGCCAGCAGTTTCTCCACGGGTATATACGAGCAGTACTTC
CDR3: CASSFSTGIYEQYF

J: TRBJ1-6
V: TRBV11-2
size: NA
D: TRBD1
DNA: TGTGCCAGCAGCTTAGGGGGACAGCAAAGTTCACCCCTCCACTTT
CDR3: CASSLGGQQSSPLHF

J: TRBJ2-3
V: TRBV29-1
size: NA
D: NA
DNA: TGCAGCTCGGGGGGCGAGTTTTCTCTTTCGATAGATACGCAGTATTTT
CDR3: CSSGGEFSLSIDTQYF

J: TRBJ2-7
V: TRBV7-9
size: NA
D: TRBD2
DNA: TGTGCCAGCAGCTCTAGGACTCTAGCGGGAGGCCCCCCCTCCTACGAGCAGTACTTC
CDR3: CASSSRTLAGGPPSYEQYF

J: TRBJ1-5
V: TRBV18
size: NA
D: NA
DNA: TGTGCCAGCTCACCATTTGGACTGCCCAATCAGCCCCAGCATTTT
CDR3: CASSPFGLPNQPQHF

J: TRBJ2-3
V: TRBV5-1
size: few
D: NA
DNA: TGCGCCAGCAGCTTGGGGCAGACTGACACAGATACGCAGTATTTT
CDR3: CASSLGQTDTDTQYF

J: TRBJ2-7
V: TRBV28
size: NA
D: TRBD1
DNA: TGTGCCAGCAGTTTGGACAGGCCGCCTGGGCAGCAGTACTTC
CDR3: CASSLDRPPGQQYF

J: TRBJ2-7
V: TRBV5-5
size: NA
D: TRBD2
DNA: TGTGCCAGCAGTCGGGGGGACGGTCGACGCTACGAGCAGTACTTC
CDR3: CASSRGDGRRYEQYF

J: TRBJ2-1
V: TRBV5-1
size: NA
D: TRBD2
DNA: TGCGCCAGCAGGAGCCTAGCGGGCGACTCCTACAATGAGCAGTTCTTC
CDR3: CASRSLAGDSYNEQFF

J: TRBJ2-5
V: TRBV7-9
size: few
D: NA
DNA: TGTGCCAGCAGCGCCTCGGAGACCCAGTACTTC
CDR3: CASSASETQYF

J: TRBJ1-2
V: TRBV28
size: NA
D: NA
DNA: TGTGCCAGCAGTCCAACTAAGATCTCTAACTATGGCTACACCTTC
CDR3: CASSPTKISNYGYTF

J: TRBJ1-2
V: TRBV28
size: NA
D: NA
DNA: TGTGCCAGCGAGACCCACAGGGAAGTAAAGGGCTACACCTTC
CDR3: CASETHREVKGYTF

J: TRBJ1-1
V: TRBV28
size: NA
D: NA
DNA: TGTGCCAGCAGCAACCAGGGGAGTCGAACTGAAGCTTTCTTT
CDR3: CASSNQGSRTEAFF

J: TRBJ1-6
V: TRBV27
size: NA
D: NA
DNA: TGTGCCAGCAGTTCCTCGGCAGGGGTTGGTAATTCACCCCTCCACTTT
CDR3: CASSSSAGVGNSPLHF

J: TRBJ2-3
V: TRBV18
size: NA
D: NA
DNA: TGTGCCAGCTCACGGCAGGGGATTGGGGATACGCAGTATTTT
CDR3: CASSRQGIGDTQYF

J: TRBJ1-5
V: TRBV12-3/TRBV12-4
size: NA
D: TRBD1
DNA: TGTGCCAGCAGCCACAGGGGGCTAGGACAGCCCCAGCATTTT
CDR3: CASSHRGLGQPQHF

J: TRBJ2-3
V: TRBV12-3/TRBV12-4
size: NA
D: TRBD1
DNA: TGTGCCAGCAGTTCGACAGGGATGACGCAGTATTTT
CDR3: CASSSTGMTQYF

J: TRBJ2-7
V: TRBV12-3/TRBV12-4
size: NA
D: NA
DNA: TGTGCCAGCAGTTGGACTGAATTCGAGCAGTACTTC
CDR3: CASSWTEFEQYF

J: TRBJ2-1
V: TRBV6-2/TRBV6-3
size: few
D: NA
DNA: TGTGCCAGCAGTTACTCGGGGGGCGGAGAGCAGTTCTTC
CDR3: CASSYSGGGEQFF